The 30 T cell receptor beta chains given below trace back to one sample, sequenced in a study of beta chain features in type 1 diabetes. Overall study results and limits: The study found moderately but significantly shorter TCRB CDR3s in all four CD4+ subsets of Type 1 diabetes patients.

The entirety of the isolated RNA underwent reverse transcription, so expressed TCRB transcripts were sequenced. The protocol was immunoSEQ multiplex PCR, while the TCRdb copy is restricted to in-frame clones and leaves out a portion. The data contain around 70,000 clones, almost 50% of them singletons. Their antigens are not known. Sequenced material: central memory CD4+ T cells from blood. Source of these receptors: a man younger than 45 with type 1 diabetes.

The chain uses TRBV18 and TRBJ2-7; D is undetermined. The CDR3 spans 12 residues. Germline V gene sequence: CDR1 KGHSH, CDR2 LQKENI. The V end lost 3 bases, the J end lost 7 bases, and 10 bases lay between the germline ends. The CDR3 DNA is TGTGCCAGCTCACCGTCCACGAGGGAGCAGTACTTC. Its translation is CASSPSTREQYF.

The V and J genes are TRBV5-1 and TRBJ1-1; 7 bases match TRBD1. V shed 3 bases and J 4 bases; nucleotides not matched to a gene: 6. In germline, CDR1 is SGHRS, CDR2 YFSETQ. This CDR3 has 14 amino acids. CDR3 sequence (DNA): TGCGCCAGCAGCTCAACAGGGGAGGCCACTGAAGCTTTCTTT. Residues: CASSSTGEATEAFF.

In its sample, this clone was seen a few times. The chain has TRBV5-1 and TRBJ1-3; the match to TRBD1 covers 7 bases. The V gene end was trimmed by 4 bases and the J gene end by 2 bases; junction bases not matched to a gene: 9. CDR3 length equals 16 residues. CDR1 is SGHRS and CDR2 is YFSETQ in the germline V gene. Here the CDR3 reads CASSRGSGGTGNTIYF. CDR3 DNA: TGCGCCAGCAGCCGAGGTTCAGGGGGAACTGGAAACACCATATATTTT.

In its sample, this clone was seen a few times. This rearrangement joins TRBV7-2 to TRBJ1-1; D is possibly TRBD1 (6 bases). V lost 6 bases, J lost 6 bases, and 17 bases lay in between. Germline V gene data show CDR1 as SGHTA and CDR2 as FQGNSA. This CDR3 region has 14 residues. CDR3 loop: CASRGTGTRAEAFF. The DNA of the CDR3 is TGTGCCAGCAGAGGCACCGGGACAAGGGCTGAAGCTTTCTTT.

This CDR3 reads CASSFAETQYF. In DNA, the CDR3 is TGTGCCAGCAGCTTTGCGGAGACCCAGTACTTC. V gene TRBV5-5 combines with J gene TRBJ2-5, with D unresolved. The CDR3 is 11 residues long. Germline assignment: CDR1 SGHKS and CDR2 YYEKEE (reference sequence). With 2 bases removed from V and 5 bases from J, the gap between germline ends came to 4 bases.

V is TRBV2 and J is TRBJ2-7; tentative D call: TRBD2 (6 bases). The CDR3 runs to 13 residues. The V and J ends lost 8 bases and 0 bases respectively, with 11 bases between them. In germline, CDR1 is SNHLY, CDR2 FYNNEI. CDR3: CASRVEGSYEQYF. As DNA, the CDR3 is TGTGCCAGCCGAGTGGAGGGCTCCTACGAGCAGTACTTC. Complete variable domain (other parts from reference TRBV2 and TRBJ2-7): EPEVTQTPSHQVTQMGQEVILRCVPISNHLYFYWYRQILGQKVEFLVSFYNNEISEKSEIFDDQFSVERPDGSNFTLKIRSTKLEDSAMYFCASRVEGSYEQYFGPGTRLTVT.

This clone was observed a few times. CDR3 bases: TGTGCCAGCAGCCTCCGGGACAGGCCCCCCTACACCTTC. Translated: CASSLRDRPPYTF. The gene calls are TRBV7-2 and TRBJ1-2; TRBD1 matches 8 bases. Germline-derived CDR1 and CDR2 are SGHTA and FQGNSA. V was clipped by 5 bases and J by 10 bases; unmatched bases: 9. The CDR3 is 13 residues long.

The chain is built from TRBV10-1 and TRBJ2-3, with D unclear. This CDR3 contains 13 residues. Trimming stripped 0 bases from V and 4 bases from J, with 5 bases between. CDR1 is WNHNN and CDR2 is SYGVQD in the germline V gene (reference sequence). The CDR3, as DNA: TGCGCCAGCAGTGAGTCACCGGCAGATACGCAGTATTTT. Its protein product is CASSESPADTQYF.

The sample holds one count of this clone. CDR3 protein: CASSTGNSYTEAFF. As DNA, the CDR3 is TGTGCCAGCAGCACGGGGAATTCTTACACTGAAGCTTTCTTT. This chain joins TRBV5-4 and TRBJ1-1; unclear D gene. The CDR3 has 14 residues. The germline gives CDR1 SGHNT, CDR2 YYREEE (reference sequence). V lost 4 bases and J 3 bases, leaving 13 bases between the germline ends.

In its sample, this clone was seen a few times. V is TRBV5-1 and J is TRBJ2-2; no definite D call. Per germline, CDR1 SGHRS and CDR2 YFSETQ. Deletions cut 0 bases from V and 4 bases from J, with 7 bases between. CDR3 size: 14 residues. CDR3 nucleotides: TGCGCCAGCAGCTTGGCTCAGATCACCGGGGAGCTGTTTTTT. Translation: CASSLAQITGELFF. The whole variable domain, filled in from reference TRBV5-1 and TRBJ2-2, reads KAGVTQTPRYLIKTRGQQVTLSCSPISGHRSVSWYQQTPGQGLQFLFEYFSETQRNKGNFPGRFSGRQFSNSRSEMNVSTLELGDSALYLCASSLAQITGELFFGEGSRLTVL.

The CDR3 nucleotides are TGTGCCAGCAGCTTAGATGGCGGACAAGAGACCCAGTACTTC. Protein: CASSLDGGQETQYF. The chain links TRBV7-9 to TRBJ2-5; D remains ambiguous. The germline V and J ends were trimmed by 1 base and 2 bases, with 8 bases remaining between them. The CDR3 extends over 14 amino acids. Germline CDR1 SEHNR, CDR2 FQNEAQ (reference sequence).

This clone was counted only a few times. The chain carries TRBV29-1 and TRBJ2-7; TRBD1 might be the D (5 bases). CDR1 SQVTM and CDR2 ANQGSEA come from the germline V gene. The V end lost 6 bases, the J end lost 2 bases, and 14 bases lay between the germline ends. This CDR3 region has 13 residues. CDR3 region: CSVQGQGTYEQYF. The CDR3 region has the DNA TGCAGCGTCCAGGGTCAGGGTACCTACGAGCAGTACTTC.

This clone has only a few counts. The gene calls are TRBV29-1 and TRBJ2-2; TRBD2 matches 8 bases. Germline V gene data show CDR1 as SQVTM and CDR2 as ANQGSEA. This CDR3 contains 13 residues. V shed 4 bases, J shed 5 bases, and the junction held 3 bases outside the gene matches. The CDR3 region has the DNA TGCAGCGTTGGGCCTAGCGGGACCGGGGAGCTGTTTTTT. Protein: CSVGPSGTGELFF.

The chain couples TRBV7-9 to TRBJ1-4, with TRBD1 identical over 9 bases. The CDR3 consists of 16 residues. From germline, CDR1 is SEHNR and CDR2 FQNEAQ (reference sequence). The ends lost 5 bases at V and 4 bases at J; junction bases unmatched: 8. The CDR3 region is CASSVGQGGINEKLFF. CDR3 sequence (DNA): TGTGCCAGCAGCGTGGGACAGGGAGGAATTAATGAAAAACTGTTTTTT.

The chain employs TRBV29-1 and TRBJ1-1; no clear D. Trimming cost V 2 bases and J 10 bases, with 8 bases left between them. CDR1 is SQVTM and CDR2 is ANQGSEA in the germline V gene. The CDR3 is 10 residues long. The chain's CDR3 is CSVEPNGAFF. CDR3 bases: TGCAGCGTTGAACCTAACGGAGCTTTCTTT.

The J gene is TRBJ2-5, the V gene TRBV5-4, with D tentatively TRBD2 (7 bases). Trimming took off 5 bases at V and 1 base at J, with 12 bases between the two ends. The CDR3 loop spans 14 amino acids. Germline V gene lookup returns CDR1 SGHNT and CDR2 YYREEE (reference sequence). The DNA for the CDR3 is TGTGCCAGCAGGGGAGGGGGACTCCAAGAGACCCAGTACTTC. Translation: CASRGGGLQETQYF. Looking up the rest from reference TRBV5-4 and TRBJ2-5 gives the full variable domain: ETGVTQSPTHLIKTRGQQVTLRCSSQSGHNTVSWYQQALGQGPQFIFQYYREEENGRGNFPPRFSGLQFPNYSSELNVNALELDDSALYLCASRGGGLQETQYFGPGTRLLVL.

For this clone: The same CDR3 arises from other DNA sequences in this sample as well. V usage is TRBV19 and J usage is TRBJ1-1; 8 bases map to TRBD1. V shed 6 bases, J shed 6 bases, and the junction held 6 bases outside the gene matches. CDR1 and CDR2 (germline): LNHDA, SQIVND (reference sequence). The CDR3 runs to 13 residues. CDR3 DNA: TGTGCCAGTAGCATACAACAGGGGGCTGAAGCTTTCTTT. Protein product: CASSIQQGAEAFF.

The gene calls are TRBV5-6 and TRBJ2-1; tentative D call: TRBD1 (5 bases). With 0 bases removed from V and 7 bases from J, the gap between germline ends came to 11 bases. The CDR3 spans 14 residues. Germline V gives CDR1 SGHDT, CDR2 YYEEEE. The CDR3 region has the DNA TGTGCCAGCAGCTTGGGGGGCATTGGTAATGAGCAGTTCTTC. It translates to CASSLGGIGNEQFF.

V and J are TRBV7-2 and TRBJ1-1; possibly TRBD1 for D (6 bases). Per germline, CDR1 SGHTA and CDR2 FQGNSA. The CDR3 loop spans 13 amino acids. The V gene lost 5 bases and the J gene lost 3 bases, with 10 bases spanning the gap. The CDR3 region has the DNA TGTGCCAGCAGCGCCCGGACAGACACTGAAGCTTTCTTT. As protein: CASSARTDTEAFF. The full variable domain, in which reference TRBV7-2 and TRBJ1-1 provide the parts outside the CDR3, is GAGVSQSPSNKVTEKGKDVELRCDPISGHTALYWYRQSLGQGLEFLIYFQGNSAPDKSGLPSDRFSAERTGGSVSTLTIQRTQQEDSAVYLCASSARTDTEAFFGQGTRLTVV.

This chain connects TRBV7-2 to TRBJ1-2; no clear D. The CDR3 runs 13 residues. The V and J ends lost 5 bases and 8 bases respectively, with 15 bases between them. The germline gives CDR1 SGHTA, CDR2 FQGNSA. DNA for the CDR3: TGTGCCAGCAGCCCGGCGGGCGCTGGAGGCTACACCTTC. Protein: CASSPAGAGGYTF.

This clone was seen a handful of times. The V gene is TRBV10-3, the J gene TRBJ1-4; weak D call: TRBD1 (5 bases). Per germline, CDR1 ENHRY and CDR2 SYGVKD. This CDR3 has 13 amino acids. V was cut by 11 bases and J by 0 bases, with 10 bases left in between. CDR3 in amino acids: CAVGTSTNEKLFF. CDR3 nucleotides: TGTGCCGTAGGGACTTCAACTAATGAAAAACTGTTTTTT.

This chain connects TRBV5-8 to TRBJ1-1; 8 bases agree with TRBD1. This CDR3 is 15 amino acids long. The J segment lost 0 bases and the V segment lost 1 base, leaving 2 bases of the junction unmatched. In germline, CDR1 is SGHTS, CDR2 YDEGEE. CDR3 amino acids: CASSLPGGMNTEAFF. The CDR3, as DNA: TGTGCCAGCAGCTTGCCAGGGGGCATGAACACTGAAGCTTTCTTT.

This chain uses TRBV2 with TRBJ2-7, with 11 bases that match TRBD1. Looked up from germline, CDR1 is SNHLY and CDR2 is FYNNEI. The CDR3 is 13 residues long. The V and J ends lost 6 bases and 11 bases, in that order; junction bases with no gene match: 9. The CDR3 DNA reads as TGTGCCAGCAGGGGGCTTTGGACAGGGGGCGAGTACTTC. It specifies CASRGLWTGGEYF.

The chain joins TRBV18 to TRBJ2-3; 9 nucleotides align to TRBD2. Per the germline V gene, CDR1 is KGHSH and CDR2 is LQKENI. CDR3 length: 15 residues. V was clipped by 5 bases and J by 2 bases; unmatched bases: 5. CDR3 coding DNA: TGTGCCAGCTCATCGACTAGCGGAGTCACAGATACGCAGTATTTT. It is translated as CASSSTSGVTDTQYF.

In its sample, this clone was seen once. The rearrangement uses TRBV6-1 and TRBJ2-3; D might be TRBD2 (7 bases). CDR3 length: 14 residues. Deletions cut 9 bases from V and 0 bases from J, with 13 bases between. Looked up from germline, CDR1 is MNHNS and CDR2 is SASEGT. CDR3 sequence: CASWGGPSTDTQYF. CDR3 in DNA: TGTGCCAGTTGGGGGGGGCCTAGCACAGATACGCAGTATTTT.

The chain carries TRBV30 and TRBJ2-3, with TRBD2 identical over 8 bases. Losses at the gene ends were 1 base for V and 0 bases for J; bases not matched to a gene: 3. Germline CDR1 GTSNPN, CDR2 SVGIG (reference sequence). The CDR3 has 15 amino acids. The CDR3 sequence is CAWSELAASTDTQYF. Written as DNA, the CDR3 is TGTGCCTGGAGTGAACTAGCGGCCAGCACAGATACGCAGTATTTT.

This clone was detected a few times. The rearrangement joins TRBV14 to TRBJ1-1, with 9 bases that match TRBD1. Germline CDR1 reads SGHDN; CDR2 reads FVKESK. The ends lost 5 bases at V and 5 bases at J; junction bases unmatched: 9. The CDR3 has 15 amino acids. The CDR3 DNA sequence: TGTGCCAGCAGCTTGGGGACAGGGTCGGAAACTGAAGCTTTCTTT. Residues: CASSLGTGSETEAFF. Based on the CDR3 plus reference TRBV14 and TRBJ1-1, the full variable domain is EAGVTQFPSHSVIEKGQTVTLRCDPISGHDNLYWYRRVMGKEIKFLLHFVKESKQDESGMPNNRFLAERTGGTYSTLKVQPAELEDSGVYFCASSLGTGSETEAFFGQGTRLTVV.

The V call is TRBV10-3, the J call TRBJ2-5; 11 positions agree with TRBD1. CDR3 size: 14 residues. V trimming: 6 bases; J trimming: 3 bases; junction bases outside the gene matches: 3. CDR1 is ENHRY, CDR2 SYGVKD, per germline. CDR3 sequence: CAISRGQGEETQYF. CDR3 DNA sequence: TGTGCCATCAGCCGGGGACAGGGGGAAGAGACCCAGTACTTC.

The chain combines TRBV5-4 with TRBJ2-3, with 7 bases lining up with TRBD1. The junction had 6 bases not matched to a gene; V was cut back by 4 bases and J by 1 base. Germline CDR1 is SGHNT and CDR2 is YYREEE (reference sequence). This CDR3 region has 15 residues. This CDR3 is CASSLGTAGTDTQYF. The CDR3 coding sequence is TGTGCCAGCAGCCTGGGGACAGCGGGCACAGATACGCAGTATTTT. The full variable domain, its missing parts supplied by reference TRBV5-4 and TRBJ2-3, is ETGVTQSPTHLIKTRGQQVTLRCSSQSGHNTVSWYQQALGQGPQFIFQYYREEENGRGNFPPRFSGLQFPNYSSELNVNALELDDSALYLCASSLGTAGTDTQYFGPGTRLTVL.

This sequence joins TRBV7-2 and TRBJ1-3; D uncertain. Trimming left V 1 base short and J 5 bases short, with 3 bases between. This CDR3 is 12 amino acids long. Germline lookup yields CDR1 SGHTA and CDR2 FQGNSA. DNA of the CDR3: TGTGCCAGCAGCTTAGACAGAAACACCATATATTTT. Amino acids: CASSLDRNTIYF. Full variable domain (outside the CDR3, taken from reference TRBV7-2 and TRBJ1-3): GAGVSQSPSNKVTEKGKDVELRCDPISGHTALYWYRQSLGQGLEFLIYFQGNSAPDKSGLPSDRFSAERTGGSVSTLTIQRTQQEDSAVYLCASSLDRNTIYFGEGSWLTVV.